This T cell receptor beta chain was captured by sequencing in a study of identical twins. Concerning this clonotype: As yet, its antigen is unknown.

MiXCR was run by TCRdb on the 5' RACE reads, yielding one entry per CDR3 protein. The table shows 450,000 to 650,000 distinct CDR3 sequences, with 15% occurring only once. Study observations and caveats: Modelling underestimated the level of out-of-frame TCR alpha sharing observed in monozygotic twins. Invariant cells of the MAIT and iNKT types might have partly distorted the zero-insertion analyses.

The CDR3 length is 13 residues. Trimming left V 1 base short and J 6 bases short, with 10 bases between. Germline CDR1 SGHVS, CDR2 FNYEAQ. The same specimen was also included in a second study, on yellow fever vaccine responses in identical twins.

The V and J genes are TRBV7-6 and TRBJ2-7; no reliable D call. This receptor was taken from a woman between 18 and 29 years old in good health. Sequencing used CD4+ T cells sorted from blood. CDR3 in amino acids: CASSLVEAGEQYF. DNA of the CDR3: TGTGCCAGCAGCTTAGTTGAGGCCGGCGAGCAGTACTTC.